The T cell receptor beta chain under discussion was sequenced for a study of cytomegalovirus exposure and HLA in healthy donors. Study outcomes and limitations: Accurate predictions that matched the HLA-A and HLA-B alleles of most subjects were reportedly made from TCR beta sequences. Indistinguishable V segments, including TRBV6-2 and TRBV6-3, were excluded. Versus the roughly 700-donor mean, an Asian-associated ancestry cluster reportedly showed fewer N-insertions in a later analysis.

Points on this clone: The antigen is undetermined.

Healthy individuals who donated bone marrow served as the donors. The CDR3 sequence is 15 residues long. V lost 2 bases to trimming and J lost 0 bases, with 7 bases between them. Germline CDR1 reads SGHTA; CDR2 reads FQGNSA. The PCR employed 60 Vbeta primers together with 13 Jbeta primers. Measured with immunoSEQ multiplex PCR; TCRdb has only the in-frame clones, and not every one. This sample carries about 43,000 clones, 51% of them seen once, and the ten largest clones take 6%. Sample: PBMCs. This rearrangement joins TRBV7-2 to TRBJ2-2, with no clear D. The TCR comes from a man in his 60s in good health and CMV-seronegative. The DNA for the CDR3 is TGTGCCAGCAGCTTATTACTCACGAACACCGGGGAGCTGTTTTTT. It specifies CASSLLLTNTGELFF.